The rows below give T cell receptor beta chains drawn from one sample of a study of blood T cell repertoires in COVID-19. The protocol was immunoSEQ multiplex PCR, while the TCRdb copy is restricted to in-frame clones and leaves out a portion. The top ten hold approximately 4% of the sample, which has 200,000 to 300,000 clones, under 90% seen once. Sequencing was done on a sample of peripheral blood. The receptors originated from a man aged 60-69 years with acute or convalescent COVID-19. Both conserved end residues are part of each CDR3. Fields, in order: J gene, V gene, clone size, CDR3 protein. A clone size is listed for some rows: how often the clone was seen (once, few, many), or a class if it is expanded.

J gene: TRBJ1-2; V gene: TRBV5-4; clone size: -; CDR3 protein: CASSQGGDGYTF
J gene: TRBJ2-7; V gene: TRBV18; clone size: -; CDR3 protein: CASSPTEGLYEQYF
J gene: TRBJ2-1; V gene: TRBV9; clone size: -; CDR3 protein: CASSVSGRGGNEQFF
J gene: TRBJ2-5; V gene: TRBV5-1; clone size: -; CDR3 protein: CASSGSGGKETQYF
J gene: TRBJ2-5; V gene: TRBV19; clone size: -; CDR3 protein: CASRRDREGETQYF
J gene: TRBJ1-3; V gene: TRBV11-2; clone size: -; CDR3 protein: CASRFQGKSGNTIYF
J gene: TRBJ1-5; V gene: TRBV18; clone size: -; CDR3 protein: CASSPGTGRDQPQHF
J gene: TRBJ2-3; V gene: TRBV19; clone size: -; CDR3 protein: CASSMAGTDTQYF
J gene: TRBJ2-1; V gene: TRBV7-3; clone size: -; CDR3 protein: CASSSARSGEQFF
J gene: TRBJ1-1; V gene: TRBV2; clone size: -; CDR3 protein: CASSEMGLAGTEAFF
J gene: TRBJ2-3; V gene: TRBV15; clone size: -; CDR3 protein: CATSRAIFGGRTDTQYF
J gene: TRBJ2-3; V gene: TRBV15; clone size: -; CDR3 protein: CATTRERGGLGTDTQYF
J gene: TRBJ1-3; V gene: TRBV18; clone size: -; CDR3 protein: CASSPPGQTSGNTIYF
J gene: TRBJ2-7; V gene: TRBV7-9; clone size: -; CDR3 protein: CASSLRSDEQYF
J gene: TRBJ2-3; V gene: TRBV4-3; clone size: -; CDR3 protein: CASSQMRGGQGSTDTQYF
J gene: TRBJ1-2; V gene: TRBV27; clone size: -; CDR3 protein: CASSLIPTPNYGYTF
J gene: TRBJ2-1; V gene: TRBV13; clone size: -; CDR3 protein: CASSLPSGPLWDEQFF
J gene: TRBJ2-7; V gene: TRBV28; clone size: -; CDR3 protein: CASSSGQVYEQYF
J gene: TRBJ1-4; V gene: TRBV5-6; clone size: -; CDR3 protein: CASSLGPGTGGEKLFF
J gene: TRBJ1-4; V gene: TRBV27; clone size: few; CDR3 protein: CASSLRWGQNEKLFF
J gene: TRBJ2-3; V gene: TRBV29-1; clone size: -; CDR3 protein: CSVVGTSGSTDTQYF
J gene: TRBJ2-7; V gene: TRBV24-1; clone size: -; CDR3 protein: CATSAPSTGAYEQYF
J gene: TRBJ2-5; V gene: TRBV2; clone size: -; CDR3 protein: CASSRAGTSGGHQETQYF
J gene: TRBJ2-7; V gene: TRBV30; clone size: -; CDR3 protein: CAWRGQLVGEQYF
J gene: TRBJ2-7; V gene: TRBV13; clone size: -; CDR3 protein: CASSLGQGKSYEQYF
J gene: TRBJ1-1; V gene: TRBV6-5; clone size: -; CDR3 protein: CASRVNWNTEAFF